This T cell receptor beta chain originates from a study of blood T cell repertoires in COVID-19. Study context: The samples span acute and convalescent COVID-19 from the United States, Italy and Spain. In each case, the material was cDNA or gDNA derived from T cells, B-cell-depleted T cells, or PBMCs.

In its sample, this clone was seen many times. V dropped 0 bases and J dropped 6 bases, with 13 bases sitting between them. Germline V gives CDR1 SGHRS, CDR2 YFSETQ. This CDR3 has 15 amino acids. In the original analysis: Reference gene primers were amplified, and this amplification served to estimate nucleated cell counts. This table comes from immunoSEQ multiplex PCR, and its TCRdb copy is limited to in-frame clones, with some not included. V, J and clone size reflect that table, while D and trimming were determined from the DNA. The profile shows some 140,000 clones, roughly 85% of them singletons.

The sequenced material came from peripheral blood. The gene calls are TRBV5-1 and TRBJ2-1; a weak D match, TRBD1 (6 bases). The receptor was isolated from a man aged 55 to 70 with acute or convalescent COVID-19. The CDR3 is CASSLVWGQSNEQFF. The DNA for the CDR3 is TGCGCCAGCAGCTTGGTCTGGGGACAATCCAATGAGCAGTTCTTC.